This section outlines one T cell receptor (beta chain) sequence together with its context. No antigen is known for it. Unique molecular identifiers featured in each of the TCR beta cDNA libraries. TCRdb fed the PCR reads into MiXCR, producing one record per CDR3 protein. Here the sample spans roughly 600,000 distinct CDR3 sequences, around 44% being singletons. The CDR3 spans 17 residues. Germline CDR1 KGHDR, CDR2 SFDVKD. V was clipped by 7 bases and J by 5 bases; unmatched bases: 13. This record belongs to a study of post-analysis software for immune sequencing data. Study outcomes and limitations: A significant reduction in normalized Chao1 diversity was observed in multiple sclerosis patients versus controls. The authors found that F measure strongly co-clustered same-batch samples. Patients carried roughly 5 TRBV segments more frequently than controls did, and TRBV5-6, TRBV5-1 and TRBV20-1 were among them.

Source material: blood. This TCR derives from a girl aged 5 to 17 with multiple sclerosis. The chain employs TRBV24-1 and TRBJ2-3; 11 bases agree with TRBD2. The CDR3 DNA sequence: TGTGCCACCAGCAGGGGAGCGGGACTAGCGGAGGGAGATACGCAGTATTTT. It codes for CATSRGAGLAEGDTQYF.